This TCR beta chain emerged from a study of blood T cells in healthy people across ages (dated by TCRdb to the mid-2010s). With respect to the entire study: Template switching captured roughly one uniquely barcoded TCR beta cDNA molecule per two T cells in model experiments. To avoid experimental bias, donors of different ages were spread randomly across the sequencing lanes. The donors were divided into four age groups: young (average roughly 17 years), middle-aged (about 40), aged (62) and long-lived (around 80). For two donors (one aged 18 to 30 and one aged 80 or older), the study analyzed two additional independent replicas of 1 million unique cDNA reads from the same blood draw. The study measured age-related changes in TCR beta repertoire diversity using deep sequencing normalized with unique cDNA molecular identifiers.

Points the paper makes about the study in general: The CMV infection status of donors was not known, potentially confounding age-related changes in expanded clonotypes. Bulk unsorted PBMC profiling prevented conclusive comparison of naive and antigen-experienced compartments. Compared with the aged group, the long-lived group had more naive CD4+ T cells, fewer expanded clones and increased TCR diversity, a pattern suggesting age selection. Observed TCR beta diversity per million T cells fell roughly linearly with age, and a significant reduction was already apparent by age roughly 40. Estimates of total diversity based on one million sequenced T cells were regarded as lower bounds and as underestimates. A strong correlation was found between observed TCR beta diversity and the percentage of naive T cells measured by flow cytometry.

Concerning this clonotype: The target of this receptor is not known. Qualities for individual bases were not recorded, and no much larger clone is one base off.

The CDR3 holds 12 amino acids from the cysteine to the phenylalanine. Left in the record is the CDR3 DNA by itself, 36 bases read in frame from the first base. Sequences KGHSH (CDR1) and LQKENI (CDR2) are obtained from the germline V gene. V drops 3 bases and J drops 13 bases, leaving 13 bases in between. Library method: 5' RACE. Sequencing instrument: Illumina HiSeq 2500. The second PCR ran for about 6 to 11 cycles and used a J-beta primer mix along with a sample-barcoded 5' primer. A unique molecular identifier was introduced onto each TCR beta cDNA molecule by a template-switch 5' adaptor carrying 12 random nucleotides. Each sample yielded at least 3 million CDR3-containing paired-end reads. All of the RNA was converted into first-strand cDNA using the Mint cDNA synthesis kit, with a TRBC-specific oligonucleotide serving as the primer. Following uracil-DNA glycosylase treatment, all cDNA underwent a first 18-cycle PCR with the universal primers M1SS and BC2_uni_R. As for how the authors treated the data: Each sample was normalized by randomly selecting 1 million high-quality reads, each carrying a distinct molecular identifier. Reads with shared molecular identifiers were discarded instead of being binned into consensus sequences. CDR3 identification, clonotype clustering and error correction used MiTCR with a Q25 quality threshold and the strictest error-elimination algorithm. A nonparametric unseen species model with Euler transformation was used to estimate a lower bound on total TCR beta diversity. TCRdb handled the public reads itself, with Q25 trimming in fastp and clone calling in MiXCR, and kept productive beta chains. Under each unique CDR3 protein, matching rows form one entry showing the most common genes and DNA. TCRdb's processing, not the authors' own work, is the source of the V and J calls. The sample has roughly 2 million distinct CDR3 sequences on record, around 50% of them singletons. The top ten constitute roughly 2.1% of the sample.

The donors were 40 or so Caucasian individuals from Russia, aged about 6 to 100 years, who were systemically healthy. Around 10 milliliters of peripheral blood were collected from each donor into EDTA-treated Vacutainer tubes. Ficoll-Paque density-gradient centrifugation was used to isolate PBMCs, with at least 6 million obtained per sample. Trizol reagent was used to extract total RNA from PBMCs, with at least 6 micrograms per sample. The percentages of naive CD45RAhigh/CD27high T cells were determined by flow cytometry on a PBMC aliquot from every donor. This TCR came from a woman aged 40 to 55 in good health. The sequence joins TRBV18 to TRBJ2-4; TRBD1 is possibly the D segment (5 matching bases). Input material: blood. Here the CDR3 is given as CASSPDISEQYF. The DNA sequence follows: TGTGCCAGCTCACCGGACATTTCAGAGCAGTACTTC.